This T cell receptor (beta chain) derives from a study of T cells after yellow fever vaccination. TCR cDNA, made by 5'RACE template switching, carried an added universal primer site and UMIs. MiXCR was run by TCRdb on the 5' RACE reads, yielding one entry per CDR3 protein. The sample includes a few hundred thousand distinct CDR3 sequences, over 4% seen only once; the top ten take under 30%. V trimming: 5 bases; J trimming: 1 base; junction bases outside the gene matches: 10. There are 17 residues in the CDR3. Germline CDR1 SGHRS, CDR2 YFSETQ. There are many counts of this clonotype. Its target is not known. Study-level points and caveats: Once the booster was given, most primary-vaccination clones reappeared, at about 95% for CD4 and 88% for CD8. Faster peaking, at day 5 versus 15, marked a secondary response that was weaker. The presence of abundant clonotypes contaminating from the bulk population was possible in FACS-sorted repertoires.

The source material was PBMCs, sampled 5 days after the yellow fever booster vaccination. V usage is TRBV5-1 and J usage is TRBJ2-2, with 8 bases fitting TRBD2. The receptor was isolated from a man between 18 and 35 years old who received the YFV17D yellow fever vaccine. The CDR3 here is CASRITALAGNTGELFF. DNA for the CDR3: TGCGCCAGCAGGATTACAGCCCTAGCGGGGAACACCGGGGAGCTGTTTTTT.